What follows are 2 T cell receptor beta chains derived from one specimen sequenced in a study of chemoradiotherapy in HPV16-positive cancers. The protocol was immunoSEQ multiplex PCR, while the TCRdb copy is restricted to in-frame clones and leaves out a portion. The data show 20,000 to 25,000 clones, approximately 86% seen once. Sequences were derived from blood, sampled from a patient who underwent chemoradiotherapy. The origin of the receptors is a human donor with HPV-associated anogenital cancer.

The chain combines TRBV11-3 with TRBJ1-1; 10 nucleotides agree with TRBD1. Germline CDR1 reads SGHNT; CDR2 reads YENEEA. This CDR3 comprises 15 residues. Germline trimming cut 4 bases from V and 3 bases from J; bases unmatched to any gene: 5. CDR3 DNA sequence: TGTGCCAGCAGCTCCTCGACAGGGGGCTACACTGAAGCTTTCTTT. It encodes CASSSSTGGYTEAFF.

This clone was counted a single time. The chain combines TRBV6-5 with TRBJ2-2, with D possibly being TRBD1 or TRBD2 (6 bases each). Deletions cut 0 bases from V and 6 bases from J, with 14 bases between. Germline V gives CDR1 MNHEY, CDR2 SVGAGI. CDR3 length equals 16 residues. The CDR3 coding sequence is TGTGCCAGCAGTTACTCCGGGGGCGCTCACCCCGGGGAGCTGTTTTTT. The encoded protein is CASSYSGGAHPGELFF.